The rows below give T cell receptor beta chains drawn from one sample of a study of T cell responses to AZD1222 COVID-19 vaccine. The repertoire was sequenced with immunoSEQ multiplex PCR; TCRdb's copy has only in-frame clones and lacks some. The table records over 100,000 clones, 89% of them present only once. Sequencing was performed on peripheral blood, taken on day 0 of AZD1222 vaccination. The receptors here all came from an adult in good health. The CDR3 runs from the conserved cysteine through the conserved F or W. D genes are given only for firm matches. Expanded clones get a size class; other rows say once, few or many, or leave the size out.

v_call: TRBV9; clone_size: NA; d_call: TRBD1; j_call: TRBJ1-3; cdr3_nt: TGTGCCAGCAGCGGGAGGACAGGGCTCGTCTCTGGAAACACCATATATTTT; cdr3_aa: CASSGRTGLVSGNTIYF
v_call: TRBV10-3; clone_size: NA; d_call: TRBD2; j_call: TRBJ2-7; cdr3_nt: TGTGCCAGCAGCGGGGGGTCCAATTTAGGCTACGAGCAGTACTTC; cdr3_aa: CASSGGSNLGYEQYF
v_call: TRBV7-3; clone_size: NA; d_call: NA; j_call: TRBJ2-1; cdr3_nt: TGTGCCAGCAGCCGAAGTGGGGGGCCTTACAATGAGCAGTTCTTC; cdr3_aa: CASSRSGGPYNEQFF
v_call: TRBV6-5; clone_size: NA; d_call: TRBD1; j_call: TRBJ2-2; cdr3_nt: TGTGCCAGCACGGGAGGACAGGGGAGTGTCGGGGAGCTGTTTTTT; cdr3_aa: CASTGGQGSVGELFF
v_call: TRBV7-6; clone_size: NA; d_call: NA; j_call: TRBJ2-2; cdr3_nt: TGTGCCAGCAGCCAGAAGAACACCGGGGAGCTGTTTTTT; cdr3_aa: CASSQKNTGELFF
v_call: TRBV2; clone_size: NA; d_call: TRBD1; j_call: TRBJ2-7; cdr3_nt: TGTGCCAGCCTCCGGGACAGGGCCACCTACGAGCAGTACTTC; cdr3_aa: CASLRDRATYEQYF
v_call: TRBV7-8; clone_size: NA; d_call: NA; j_call: TRBJ1-4; cdr3_nt: TGTGCCAGCAGCGAACTTCGGGTGAGAGGTGAAAAACTGTTTTTT; cdr3_aa: CASSELRVRGEKLFF
v_call: TRBV10-3; clone_size: NA; d_call: NA; j_call: TRBJ1-2; cdr3_nt: TGTGCCATCAGTGAAGTAGTTCGGGAGCTTGATTACTATGGCTACACCTTC; cdr3_aa: CAISEVVRELDYYGYTF
v_call: TRBV6-5; clone_size: once; d_call: NA; j_call: TRBJ2-1; cdr3_nt: TGTGCCGCGGGGTGGGGGGAGCAGTTCTTC; cdr3_aa: CAAGWGEQFF
v_call: TRBV19; clone_size: NA; d_call: NA; j_call: TRBJ1-3; cdr3_nt: TGTGCCAGTAGTATTTTGTCCGGGACGACTGGAAACACCATATATTTT; cdr3_aa: CASSILSGTTGNTIYF
v_call: TRBV28; clone_size: NA; d_call: NA; j_call: TRBJ1-2; cdr3_nt: TGTGCCAGCAGTTTACCGGGGCGCGGATATGGCTACACCTTC; cdr3_aa: CASSLPGRGYGYTF
v_call: TRBV5-1; clone_size: NA; d_call: TRBD1; j_call: TRBJ1-3; cdr3_nt: TGCGCCAGCAGCTTCGGGACAGACTCTGGAAACACCATATATTTT; cdr3_aa: CASSFGTDSGNTIYF
v_call: TRBV11-2; clone_size: NA; d_call: NA; j_call: TRBJ2-5; cdr3_nt: TGTGCCAGCAGCCGGGGGGCAGGGGCGCCAAGGAGACGGGAGACCCAGTACTTC; cdr3_aa: CASSRGAGAPRRRETQYF
v_call: TRBV6-2/TRBV6-3; clone_size: NA; d_call: NA; j_call: TRBJ1-5; cdr3_nt: TGTGCCAGCAGCCCTAGACTCCGTCAGGGTAATCAGCCCCAGCATTTT; cdr3_aa: CASSPRLRQGNQPQHF
v_call: TRBV5-1; clone_size: NA; d_call: TRBD2; j_call: TRBJ2-5; cdr3_nt: TGCGCCAGCAGCTTCGGGACTATCTTCCAAGAGACCCAGTACTTC; cdr3_aa: CASSFGTIFQETQYF
v_call: TRBV28; clone_size: NA; d_call: NA; j_call: TRBJ2-7; cdr3_nt: TGTGCCAGCAGTTCTTTTGGGACAACCTACGAGCAGTACTTC; cdr3_aa: CASSSFGTTYEQYF
v_call: TRBV5-4; clone_size: NA; d_call: TRBD2; j_call: TRBJ2-1; cdr3_nt: TGTGCCAGCAGCTTGGGGCTAGCGGGGGGGCTCAATGAGCAGTTCTTC; cdr3_aa: CASSLGLAGGLNEQFF
v_call: TRBV12-5; clone_size: NA; d_call: NA; j_call: TRBJ2-3; cdr3_nt: TGTGCTAGTGGTTTGGTACTCTGGCGGAGCACAGATACGCAGTATTTT; cdr3_aa: CASGLVLWRSTDTQYF
v_call: TRBV25-1; clone_size: NA; d_call: TRBD2; j_call: TRBJ2-1; cdr3_nt: TGTGCCAGCATGACTGCTGCGGGGGGGCCTTACAATGAGCAGTTCTTC; cdr3_aa: CASMTAAGGPYNEQFF
v_call: TRBV7-2; clone_size: once; d_call: NA; j_call: TRBJ1-5; cdr3_nt: TGTGCCAGCAGCCTTAACGGCGCGGGTGGAGGACAGCCCCAGCATTTT; cdr3_aa: CASSLNGAGGGQPQHF
v_call: TRBV19; clone_size: NA; d_call: NA; j_call: TRBJ1-1; cdr3_nt: TGTGCCAGTAGTGAATCCACCGGGGGGAAGAGGCCTGAAGCTTTCTTT; cdr3_aa: CASSESTGGKRPEAFF
v_call: TRBV6-5; clone_size: NA; d_call: NA; j_call: TRBJ1-2; cdr3_nt: TGTGCCAGCAGTAAGCGGACGGATTTTGGCTACACCTTC; cdr3_aa: CASSKRTDFGYTF
v_call: TRBV12-3/TRBV12-4; clone_size: NA; d_call: NA; j_call: TRBJ2-3; cdr3_nt: TGTGCCAGCAGTCCGTACATCACAGATACGCAGTATTTT; cdr3_aa: CASSPYITDTQYF
v_call: TRBV18; clone_size: NA; d_call: TRBD2; j_call: TRBJ2-1; cdr3_nt: TGTGCCAGCTCACCAACCGGGACTAGTGGTGGGGAGCAGTTCTTC; cdr3_aa: CASSPTGTSGGEQFF
v_call: TRBV6-5; clone_size: NA; d_call: NA; j_call: TRBJ1-1; cdr3_nt: TGTGCCAGCGCCCCGAACACTGAAGCTTTCTTT; cdr3_aa: CASAPNTEAFF
v_call: TRBV18; clone_size: NA; d_call: NA; j_call: TRBJ2-1; cdr3_nt: TGTGCCAGCTCACCACGAGTGGGGGAATACAATGAGCAGTTCTTC; cdr3_aa: CASSPRVGEYNEQFF
v_call: TRBV4-1; clone_size: NA; d_call: NA; j_call: TRBJ1-1; cdr3_nt: TGCGCCAGCAGCACACTAACCACTGAAGCTTTCTTT; cdr3_aa: CASSTLTTEAFF
v_call: TRBV10-2; clone_size: few; d_call: NA; j_call: TRBJ2-7; cdr3_nt: TGCGCCAGCAGCCCTCAGGAAGGATCCTACGAGCAGTACTTC; cdr3_aa: CASSPQEGSYEQYF
v_call: TRBV6-5; clone_size: NA; d_call: TRBD1; j_call: TRBJ2-7; cdr3_nt: TGTGCCAGCACCTACCCGACAGGGTTCTACGAGCAGTACTTC; cdr3_aa: CASTYPTGFYEQYF